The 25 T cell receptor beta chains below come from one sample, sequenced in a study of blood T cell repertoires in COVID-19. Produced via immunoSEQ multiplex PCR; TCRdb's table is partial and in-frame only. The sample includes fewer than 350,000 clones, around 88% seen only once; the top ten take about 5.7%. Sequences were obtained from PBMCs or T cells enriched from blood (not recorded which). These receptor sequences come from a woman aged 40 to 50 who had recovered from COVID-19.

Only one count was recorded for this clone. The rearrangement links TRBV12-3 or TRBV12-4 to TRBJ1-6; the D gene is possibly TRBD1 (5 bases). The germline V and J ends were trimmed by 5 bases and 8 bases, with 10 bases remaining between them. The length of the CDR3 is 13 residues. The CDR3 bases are TGTGCCAGCAGTCCCGACAGTGATTCACCCCTCCACTTT. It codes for CASSPDSDSPLHF.

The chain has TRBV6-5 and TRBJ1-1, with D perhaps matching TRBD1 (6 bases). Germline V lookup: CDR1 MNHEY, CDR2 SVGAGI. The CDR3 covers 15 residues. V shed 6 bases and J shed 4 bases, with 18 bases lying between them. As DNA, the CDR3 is TGTGCCAGCAGCGCGCAACTTAGGACAGTCACTGAAGCTTTCTTT. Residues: CASSAQLRTVTEAFF.

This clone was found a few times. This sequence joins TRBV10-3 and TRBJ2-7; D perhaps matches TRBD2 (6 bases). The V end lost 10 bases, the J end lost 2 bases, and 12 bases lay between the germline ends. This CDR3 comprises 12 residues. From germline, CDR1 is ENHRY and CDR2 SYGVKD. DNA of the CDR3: TGTGCCACCAACGGGGGTACCTACGAGCAGTACTTC. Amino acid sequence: CATNGGTYEQYF.

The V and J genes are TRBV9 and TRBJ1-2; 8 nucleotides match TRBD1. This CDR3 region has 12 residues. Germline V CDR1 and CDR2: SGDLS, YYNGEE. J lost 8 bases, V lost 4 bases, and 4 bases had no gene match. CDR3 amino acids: CASSTRTGGYTF. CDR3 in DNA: TGTGCCAGCAGCACCCGGACAGGGGGCTACACCTTC. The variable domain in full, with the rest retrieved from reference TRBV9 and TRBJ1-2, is DSGVTQTPKHLITATGQRVTLRCSPRSGDLSVYWYQQSLDQGLQFLIQYYNGEERAKGNILERFSAQQFPDLHSELNLSSLELGDSALYFCASSTRTGGYTFGSGTRLTVV.

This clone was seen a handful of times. The CDR3, as DNA: TGCAGTGCAACCGAGAATGAGCAGTTCTTC. Amino acids: CSATENEQFF. The chain uses TRBV20-1 and TRBJ2-1; D not certain. Looked up from germline, CDR1 is DFQATT and CDR2 is SNEGSKA (reference sequence). Deletions cut 6 bases from V and 7 bases from J, with 7 bases between. The CDR3 totals 10 residues.

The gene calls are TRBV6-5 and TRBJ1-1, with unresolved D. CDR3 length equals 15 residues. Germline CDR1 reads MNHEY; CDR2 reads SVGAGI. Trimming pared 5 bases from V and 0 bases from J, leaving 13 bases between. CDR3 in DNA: TGTGCCAGCAGTCCCCGTCGGGAGGTGAACACTGAAGCTTTCTTT. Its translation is CASSPRREVNTEAFF.

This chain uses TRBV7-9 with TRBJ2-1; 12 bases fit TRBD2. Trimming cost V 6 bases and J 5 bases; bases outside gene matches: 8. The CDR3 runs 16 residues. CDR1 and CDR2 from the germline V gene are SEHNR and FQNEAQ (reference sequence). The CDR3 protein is CASSPTRTSGDNEQFF. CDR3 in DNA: TGTGCCAGCAGTCCTACTAGGACTAGCGGGGACAATGAGCAGTTCTTC.

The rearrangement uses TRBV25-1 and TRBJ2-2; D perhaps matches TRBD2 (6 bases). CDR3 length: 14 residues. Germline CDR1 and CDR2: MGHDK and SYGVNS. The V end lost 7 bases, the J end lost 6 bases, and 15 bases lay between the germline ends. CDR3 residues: CASNNLGGSGELFF. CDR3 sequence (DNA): TGTGCCAGCAACAATCTGGGGGGATCCGGGGAGCTGTTTTTT.

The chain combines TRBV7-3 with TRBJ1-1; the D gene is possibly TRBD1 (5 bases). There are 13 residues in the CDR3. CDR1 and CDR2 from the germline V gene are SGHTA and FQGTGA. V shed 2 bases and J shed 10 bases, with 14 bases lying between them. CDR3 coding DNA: TGTGCCAGCAGCTTATTAACGGGGGAGGCAGCTTTCTTT. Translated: CASSLLTGEAAFF.

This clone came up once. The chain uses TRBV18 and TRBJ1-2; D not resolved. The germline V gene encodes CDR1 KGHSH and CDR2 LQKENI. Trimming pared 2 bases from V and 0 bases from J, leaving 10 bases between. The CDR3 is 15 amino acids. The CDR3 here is CASSPSKSSNYGYTF. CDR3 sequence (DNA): TGTGCCAGCTCACCAAGCAAGAGCTCTAACTATGGCTACACCTTC.

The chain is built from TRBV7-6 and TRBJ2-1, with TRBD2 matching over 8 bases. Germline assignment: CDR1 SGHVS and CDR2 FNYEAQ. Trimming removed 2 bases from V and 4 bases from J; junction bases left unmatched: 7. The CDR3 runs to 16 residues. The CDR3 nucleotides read TGTGCCAGCAGCTTAACTAGCGGTACCAGTTACAATGAGCAGTTCTTC. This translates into CASSLTSGTSYNEQFF.

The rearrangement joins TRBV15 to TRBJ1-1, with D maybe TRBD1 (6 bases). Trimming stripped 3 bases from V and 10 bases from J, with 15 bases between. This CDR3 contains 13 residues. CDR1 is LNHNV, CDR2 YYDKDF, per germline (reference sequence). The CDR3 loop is CATSSFQGLRAFF. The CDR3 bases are TGTGCCACCAGCAGCTTCCAGGGGTTGAGAGCTTTCTTT.

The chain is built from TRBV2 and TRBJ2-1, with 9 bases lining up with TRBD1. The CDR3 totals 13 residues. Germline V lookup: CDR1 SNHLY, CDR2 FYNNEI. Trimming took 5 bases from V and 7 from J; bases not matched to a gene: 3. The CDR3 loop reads CASSIDRGNEQFF. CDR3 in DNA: TGTGCCAGCAGTATCGACAGGGGGAATGAGCAGTTCTTC. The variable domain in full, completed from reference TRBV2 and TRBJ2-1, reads EPEVTQTPSHQVTQMGQEVILRCVPISNHLYFYWYRQILGQKVEFLVSFYNNEISEKSEIFDDQFSVERPDGSNFTLKIRSTKLEDSAMYFCASSIDRGNEQFFGPGTRLTVL.

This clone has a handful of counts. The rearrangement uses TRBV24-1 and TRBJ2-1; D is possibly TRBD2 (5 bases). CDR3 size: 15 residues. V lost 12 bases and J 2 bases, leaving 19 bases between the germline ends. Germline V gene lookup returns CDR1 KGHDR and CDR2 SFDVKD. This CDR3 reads CAYLWERNAYNEQFF. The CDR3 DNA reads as TGTGCCTACCTCTGGGAGAGGAACGCCTACAATGAGCAGTTCTTC.

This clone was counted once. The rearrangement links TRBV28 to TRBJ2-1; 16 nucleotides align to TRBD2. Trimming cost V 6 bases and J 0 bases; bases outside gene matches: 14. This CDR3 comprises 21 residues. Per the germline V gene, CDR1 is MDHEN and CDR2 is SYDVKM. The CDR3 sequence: CASSPTLGLAGGLSSYNEQFF. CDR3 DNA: TGTGCCAGCAGCCCTACACTGGGACTAGCGGGGGGGTTAAGCTCCTACAATGAGCAGTTCTTC.

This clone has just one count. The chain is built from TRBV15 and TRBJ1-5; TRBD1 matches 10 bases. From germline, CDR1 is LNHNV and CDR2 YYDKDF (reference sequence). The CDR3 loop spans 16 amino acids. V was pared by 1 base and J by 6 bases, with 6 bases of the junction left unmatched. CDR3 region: CATSRGQGALGQPQHF. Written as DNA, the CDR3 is TGTGCCACCAGCAGAGGACAGGGGGCGTTGGGTCAGCCCCAGCATTTT.

CDR3 residues: CASRGVADSPLHF. The DNA for the CDR3 is TGTGCCAGTCGGGGGGTCGCGGATTCACCCCTCCACTTT. The chain is built from TRBV19 and TRBJ1-6, with a possible D match to TRBD1 (5 bases). V lost 8 bases and J 8 bases, leaving 13 bases between the germline ends. Germline CDR1 and CDR2: LNHDA and SQIVND (reference sequence). This CDR3 contains 13 residues. The full variable domain, in which reference TRBV19 and TRBJ1-6 provide the parts outside the CDR3, is DGGITQSPKYLFRKEGQNVTLSCEQNLNHDAMYWYRQDPGQGLRLIYYSQIVNDFQKGDIAEGYSVSREKKESFPLTVTSAQKNPTAFYLCASRGVADSPLHFGNGTRLTVT.

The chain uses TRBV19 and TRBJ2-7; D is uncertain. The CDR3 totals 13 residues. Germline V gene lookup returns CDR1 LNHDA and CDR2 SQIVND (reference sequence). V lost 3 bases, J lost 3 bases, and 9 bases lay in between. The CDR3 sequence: CASSIRNSYEQYF. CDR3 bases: TGTGCCAGTAGTATCAGGAATAGCTACGAGCAGTACTTC.

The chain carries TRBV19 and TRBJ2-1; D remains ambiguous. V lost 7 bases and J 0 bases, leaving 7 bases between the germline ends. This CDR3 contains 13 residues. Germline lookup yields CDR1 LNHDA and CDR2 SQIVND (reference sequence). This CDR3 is CASTPSSYNEQFF. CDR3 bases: TGTGCCAGTACCCCGAGCTCCTACAATGAGCAGTTCTTC.

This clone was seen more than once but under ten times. This chain's CDR3 is CASSLTTPGAQYF. In DNA, the CDR3 is TGTGCCAGCAGCTTAACCACCCCGGGGGCGCAGTATTTT. The rearrangement links TRBV7-3 to TRBJ2-3; D is perhaps TRBD2 (6 bases). The ends were cut back, 0 bases at V and 10 bases at J, with 11 bases in the middle. Germline V lookup: CDR1 SGHTA, CDR2 FQGTGA. CDR3 length: 13 amino acids. Using reference TRBV7-3 and TRBJ2-3 for the parts outside the CDR3, the full variable domain is GAGVSQTPSNKVTEKGKYVELRCDPISGHTALYWYRQSLGQGPEFLIYFQGTGAADDSGLPNDRFFAVRPEGSVSTLKIQRTERGDSAVYLCASSLTTPGAQYFGPGTRLTVL.

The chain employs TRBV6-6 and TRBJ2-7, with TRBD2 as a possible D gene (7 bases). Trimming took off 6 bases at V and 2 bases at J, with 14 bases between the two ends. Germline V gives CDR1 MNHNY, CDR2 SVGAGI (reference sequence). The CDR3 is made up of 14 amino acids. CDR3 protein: CASREGGRTYEQYF. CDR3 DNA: TGTGCCAGCAGGGAGGGGGGGAGGACCTACGAGCAGTACTTC.

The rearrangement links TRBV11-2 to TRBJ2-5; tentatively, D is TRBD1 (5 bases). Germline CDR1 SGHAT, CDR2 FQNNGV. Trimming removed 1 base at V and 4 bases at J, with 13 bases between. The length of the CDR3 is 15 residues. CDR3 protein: CASSLGRVRRETQYF. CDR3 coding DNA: TGTGCCAGCAGCTTAGGCAGGGTTCGGAGAGAGACCCAGTACTTC.

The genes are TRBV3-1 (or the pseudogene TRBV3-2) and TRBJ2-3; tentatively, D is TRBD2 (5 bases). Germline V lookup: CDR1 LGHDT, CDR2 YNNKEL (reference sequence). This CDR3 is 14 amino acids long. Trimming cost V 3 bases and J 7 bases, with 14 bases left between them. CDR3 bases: TGTGCCAGCAGCCAGTCCTCAGCGGTCCATACGCAGTATTTT. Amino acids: CASSQSSAVHTQYF.

The CDR3 here is CASRAVTNTEAFF. CDR3 bases: TGTGCCAGTAGGGCAGTTACGAACACTGAAGCTTTCTTT. The chain carries TRBV19 and TRBJ1-1; D remains unclear. The CDR3 length is 13 residues. The germline gives CDR1 LNHDA, CDR2 SQIVND (reference sequence). The V gene lost 6 bases and the J gene lost 1 base, with 9 bases spanning the gap.

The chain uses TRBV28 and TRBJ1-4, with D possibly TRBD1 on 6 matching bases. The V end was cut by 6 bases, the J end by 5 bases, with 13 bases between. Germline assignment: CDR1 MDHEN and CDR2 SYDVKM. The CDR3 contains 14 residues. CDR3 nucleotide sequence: TGTGCCAGCAGCATCACACAGGGAAATGAAAAACTGTTTTTT. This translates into CASSITQGNEKLFF.